The subject of this entry is one T cell receptor beta chain. CDR1 LNHDA and CDR2 SQIVND come from the germline V gene (reference sequence). The CDR3 spans 14 residues. The V and J ends lost 10 bases and 0 bases respectively, with 13 bases between them. Participants were placed into cohorts based on the clinical history they reported. This entry is derived from a study of blood T cell repertoires in COVID-19. Assay used: immunoSEQ multiplex PCR; TCRdb lists only in-frame clones, some missing. Of hundreds of thousands of clones in the sample, roughly 87% are singletons; the top ten hold 2.5% to 3.5%. The chain carries TRBV19 and TRBJ1-3, with D hard to call. Sequencing was done on a sample of PBMCs or T cells enriched from blood (not recorded which). This sequence was found in a woman aged 25 to 45 who had recovered from COVID-19. The CDR3 DNA sequence: TGTGCCACCCGCGGGCCCCTCTCTGGAAACACCATATATTTT. It codes for CATRGPLSGNTIYF.